This T cell receptor (beta chain) was retrieved from a study of neoadjuvant anti-PD-1 for oral cavity cancer. Study findings and constraints: Non-responders to neoadjuvant nivolumab had significantly more clonal PBMC T cells than responders.

Blood libraries mostly used around 510 ng genomic DNA, six replicates each. Assay: immunoSEQ multiplex PCR; the TCRdb copy retains only in-frame clones and omits some. The repertoire holds approximately 14,000 clones, with 55% to 75% as singletons. Germline assignment: CDR1 MDHEN and CDR2 SYDVKM. The CDR3 length is 11 residues. V lost 5 bases and J 4 bases, leaving 3 bases between the germline ends. In this sample, this clone turned up a few times. What it binds is unknown. The material sequenced was PBMCs, taken before nivolumab (anti-PD-1) treatment. This TCR derives from a person aged 35 to 85 with oral cavity squamous cell carcinoma. The chain employs TRBV28 and TRBJ1-5; D unclear. Here the CDR3 DNA reads TGTGCCAGCAGTCATAATCAGCCCCAGCATTTT. It encodes CASSHNQPQHF.